This is a list of T cell receptor beta chains from one sample in a study of blood T cell repertoires in COVID-19. Sequencing was performed with immunoSEQ multiplex PCR; in TCRdb, only in-frame clones are kept and a portion is missing. The sample carries over 200,000 clones, about 86% recorded once. Sequencing input: peripheral blood. These receptors were obtained from a woman younger than 45 who had recovered from COVID-19. The CDR3 runs from the conserved cysteine through the conserved F or W. Each record gives: V gene, D gene, CDR3 protein. D genes are given only for firm matches.

V: TRBV5-4
D: TRBD1
CDR3: CASSGRTGGLETQYF

V: TRBV27
D: TRBD1
CDR3: CASSFSDRAYGYTF

V: TRBV19
D: NA
CDR3: CASSATGTRKYYGYTF

V: TRBV27
D: NA
CDR3: CASSFYFSYNEQFF

V: TRBV27
D: NA
CDR3: CASSILPTGQGETQYF

V: TRBV7-9
D: NA
CDR3: CASSLASLNEQYF

V: TRBV5-6
D: NA
CDR3: CASSSRYYTDQHYNEQFF

V: TRBV18
D: TRBD2
CDR3: CASSNSGGGINEQFF

V: TRBV3-1/TRBV3-2
D: TRBD2
CDR3: CASSPPRTRGMSETQYF

V: TRBV5-1
D: NA
CDR3: CASSLGQVYNEQFF

V: TRBV18
D: TRBD1
CDR3: CASSPTGAREQYF

V: TRBV12-3/TRBV12-4
D: NA
CDR3: CASSREYTGELFF

V: TRBV2
D: TRBD1
CDR3: CASMDRVDTEAFF

V: TRBV7-9
D: TRBD1
CDR3: CASSLWDSLMNTEAFF

V: TRBV23-1
D: TRBD1
CDR3: CASSPWTGSEAFF

V: TRBV7-6
D: TRBD2
CDR3: CASSLRQGGAGELFF

V: TRBV4-2
D: NA
CDR3: CASSQISKNIQYF

V: TRBV7-8
D: TRBD1
CDR3: CASNYRGRNTEAFF

V: TRBV5-1
D: TRBD1
CDR3: CASSPSRDRVLGTEAFF

V: TRBV2
D: TRBD1
CDR3: CASRPRDSLYEQYF

V: TRBV28
D: NA
CDR3: CASTRQQETQYF

V: TRBV4-2
D: TRBD1
CDR3: CASSQRTGPTTNEKLFF

V: TRBV7-9
D: NA
CDR3: CASSLVGEGDYGYTF

V: TRBV5-1
D: TRBD2
CDR3: CASSFGGGRGTDTQYF

V: TRBV2
D: NA
CDR3: CASSVFYEQYF

V: TRBV27
D: NA
CDR3: CASRVRQGPKDPLFF

V: TRBV2
D: TRBD1
CDR3: CASVGQGTASNQPQHF

V: TRBV5-1
D: TRBD2
CDR3: CASSLMGSGGFYNEQFF

V: TRBV2
D: TRBD1
CDR3: CASSSHYRGETQYF

V: TRBV6-2/TRBV6-3
D: TRBD2
CDR3: CASSFEPGLRADTQYF

V: TRBV5-4
D: NA
CDR3: CASSLAPPEQFF

V: TRBV7-2
D: TRBD1
CDR3: CASSVRQGNLNYGYTF

V: TRBV27
D: NA
CDR3: CASRTTRSSYNSPLHF